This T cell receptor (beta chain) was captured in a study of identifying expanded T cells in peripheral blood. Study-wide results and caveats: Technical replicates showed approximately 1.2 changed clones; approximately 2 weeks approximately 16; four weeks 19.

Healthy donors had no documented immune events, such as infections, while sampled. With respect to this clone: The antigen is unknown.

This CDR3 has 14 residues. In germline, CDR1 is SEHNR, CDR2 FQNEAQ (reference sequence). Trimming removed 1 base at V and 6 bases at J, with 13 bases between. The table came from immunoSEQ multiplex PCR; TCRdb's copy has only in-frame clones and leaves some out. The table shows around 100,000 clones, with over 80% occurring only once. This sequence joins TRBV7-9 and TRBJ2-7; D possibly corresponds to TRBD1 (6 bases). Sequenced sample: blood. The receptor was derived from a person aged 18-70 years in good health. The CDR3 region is CASSLVRGISEQYF. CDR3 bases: TGTGCCAGCAGCTTAGTCAGGGGAATAAGCGAGCAGTACTTC.